Listed here are 30 T cell receptor beta chains from one sample, sequenced in a study of blood T cell repertoires in COVID-19. Repertoires were generated with immunoSEQ multiplex PCR, while TCRdb's copy carries only in-frame clones and drops some. The sample has 95,000 to 150,000 clones, 92% seen once. Sequences were obtained from peripheral blood. The receptor source for this set is a man aged 45 to 65 with COVID-19, enrolled during active disease.

The chain has TRBV7-9 and TRBJ1-1, with 7 bases that match TRBD1. The CDR3 covers 14 residues. V was pared by 4 bases and J by 0 bases, with 2 bases of the junction left unmatched. CDR1 is SEHNR, CDR2 FQNEAQ, per germline (reference sequence). CDR3 amino acids: CASSYGQVNTEAFF. The CDR3, as DNA: TGTGCCAGCAGCTACGGACAGGTGAACACTGAAGCTTTCTTT.

This clone was observed a single time. V usage is TRBV3-1 (or the pseudogene TRBV3-2) and J usage is TRBJ1-3; D is ambiguous. Trimming cost V 4 bases and J 0 bases, with 10 bases left between them. This CDR3 has 15 amino acids. Germline CDR1 reads LGHDT; CDR2 reads YNNKEL (reference sequence). The CDR3 loop is CASSRQTPSGNTIYF. The CDR3 nucleotides are TGTGCCAGCAGCCGCCAGACACCCTCTGGAAACACCATATATTTT.

The chain has TRBV9 and TRBJ1-3; 9 bases are shared with TRBD1. Germline CDR1 is SGDLS and CDR2 is YYNGEE. This CDR3 has 16 residues. The V gene end was trimmed by 2 bases and the J gene end by 2 bases; junction bases not matched to a gene: 5. CDR3 sequence (DNA): TGTGCCAGCAGCGTCACCGGGACAGGGACTGGAAACACCATATATTTT. Amino acids: CASSVTGTGTGNTIYF.

This chain links TRBV6-1 with TRBJ2-2; D possibly corresponds to TRBD1 (6 bases). The CDR3 is 16 residues long. V lost 4 bases and J 0 bases, leaving 12 bases between the germline ends. CDR1 is MNHNS, CDR2 SASEGT, per germline. CDR3 sequence: CASSVTGTPNTGELFF. The DNA of the CDR3 is TGTGCCAGCAGTGTGACCGGGACACCGAACACCGGGGAGCTGTTTTTT.

The chain carries TRBV28 and TRBJ2-7; 9 nucleotides line up with TRBD1. V trimming: 5 bases; J trimming: 5 bases; junction bases outside the gene matches: 10. Germline CDR1 MDHEN, CDR2 SYDVKM. This CDR3 contains 15 residues. CDR3 nucleotide sequence: TGTGCCAGCAGTACGCCCGGGACAGGGTCCCACGAGCAGTACTTC. It translates to CASSTPGTGSHEQYF.

This chain connects TRBV6-1 to TRBJ2-1; 10 bases map to TRBD2. Germline CDR1 MNHNS, CDR2 SASEGT. The CDR3 extends over 16 amino acids. The V segment lost 4 bases and the J segment 10 bases; nucleotides outside the gene matches: 13. The DNA for the CDR3 is TGTGCCAGCAGTGGAACCGGGACTAGCGCCTCGGGGGAGCAGTTCTTC. Its protein product is CASSGTGTSASGEQFF.

The chain is built from TRBV9 and TRBJ2-5; 9 bases are shared with TRBD2. Trimming took 3 bases from V and 5 from J; bases not matched to a gene: 8. CDR3 length: 15 residues. CDR1 is SGDLS, CDR2 YYNGEE, per germline. The CDR3 region has the DNA TGTGCCAGCAGCGCGGGACTAGCCTCACGGGAGACCCAGTACTTC. Translated: CASSAGLASRETQYF.

The V gene is TRBV5-1, the J gene TRBJ1-2, with TRBD1 matching 10 bases. Germline trimming cut 4 bases from V and 3 bases from J; bases unmatched to any gene: 9. The CDR3 consists of 16 residues. Germline V gene sequence: CDR1 SGHRS, CDR2 YFSETQ. As DNA, the CDR3 is TGCGCCAGCAGCACGACAGGGGGCCTAGGGGACTATGGCTACACCTTC. Amino acid sequence: CASSTTGGLGDYGYTF.

The CDR3 here is CASSPPGATNEKLFF. The DNA of the CDR3 is TGTGCCAGCTCACCACCAGGAGCAACTAATGAAAAACTGTTTTTT. J is TRBJ1-4 and V is TRBV18; no definite D call. CDR1 KGHSH and CDR2 LQKENI come from the germline V gene. V lost 0 bases, J lost 0 bases, and 5 bases lay in between. This CDR3 comprises 15 residues.

The table lists this clone with a count of one. V is TRBV30 and J is TRBJ2-7, with TRBD1 matching 7 bases. Germline CDR1 reads GTSNPN; CDR2 reads SVGIG (reference sequence). The V gene end was trimmed by 3 bases and the J gene end by 2 bases; junction bases not matched to a gene: 4. This CDR3 is 13 amino acids long. The CDR3 region is CAWSRQGPYEQYF. The CDR3 DNA follows: TGTGCCTGGAGCCGACAGGGTCCCTACGAGCAGTACTTC.

In this sample, this clone turned up a few times. V gene TRBV19 combines with J gene TRBJ2-1; no clear D gene. With 2 bases removed from V and 9 bases from J, the gap between germline ends came to 11 bases. The CDR3 has 13 amino acids. In germline, CDR1 is LNHDA, CDR2 SQIVND (reference sequence). In DNA, the CDR3 is TGTGCCAGTAGTATAAGTGGAGTGCGTGAGCAGTTCTTC. This encodes CASSISGVREQFF.

The J gene is TRBJ2-2, the V gene TRBV7-9; perhaps TRBD2 as D (5 bases). Trimming shortened V by 5 bases and J by 4 bases, and 14 bases separated the two germline ends. Germline-derived CDR1 and CDR2 are SEHNR and FQNEAQ (reference sequence). The CDR3 covers 15 residues. The CDR3 sequence: CASSGLRPGTGELFF. Written as DNA, the CDR3 is TGTGCCAGCAGCGGACTTAGACCCGGCACCGGGGAGCTGTTTTTT.

This clone was detected only a few times. The chain recombines TRBV19 with TRBJ2-7, with 9 bases that match TRBD1. V was pared by 5 bases and J by 7 bases, with 9 bases of the junction left unmatched. Germline CDR1 LNHDA, CDR2 SQIVND (reference sequence). The CDR3 totals 14 residues. Written as DNA, the CDR3 is TGTGCCAGTAGTGTCCGGGACAGGGCCGGAGAGCAGTACTTC. Its translation is CASSVRDRAGEQYF.

V usage is TRBV6-5 and J usage is TRBJ2-1, with D possibly being TRBD1 (7 bases). The CDR3 is made up of 15 amino acids. The germline CDR1 and CDR2 sequences are MNHEY and SVGAGI. The V and J ends lost 6 bases and 8 bases respectively, with 20 bases between them. The CDR3 DNA reads as TGTGCCAGCAGACTCGGACAGGCGGGACTCTATGAGCAGTTCTTC. Protein: CASRLGQAGLYEQFF.

The chain uses TRBV19 and TRBJ2-6, with D perhaps matching TRBD2 (7 bases). The CDR3 spans 17 residues. Trimming left V 1 base short and J 2 bases short, with 12 bases between. In germline, CDR1 is LNHDA, CDR2 SQIVND (reference sequence). The CDR3 spells CASSIVTGGTGANVLTF. The CDR3 DNA reads TGTGCCAGTAGTATAGTAACGGGGGGCACTGGGGCCAACGTCCTGACTTTC.

This clone came up a few times. V and J are TRBV27 and TRBJ2-5, with D uncertain. The CDR3 consists of 13 residues. Germline V lookup: CDR1 MNHEY, CDR2 SMNVEV (reference sequence). Trimming removed 4 bases at V and 5 bases at J, with 11 bases between. The CDR3 DNA reads TGTGCCAGCAGTTCCCCAGCGAGGGAGACCCAGTACTTC. Residues: CASSSPARETQYF.

V usage is TRBV5-1 and J usage is TRBJ2-3; 7 bases are a match to TRBD2. Germline CDR1 is SGHRS and CDR2 is YFSETQ. The ends lost 0 bases at V and 0 bases at J; junction bases unmatched: 16. This CDR3 contains 20 residues. Here the CDR3 DNA reads TGCGCCAGCAGCTTGGCCTCATGGGGAGGGAGGCTTTCTAGCACAGATACGCAGTATTTT. Protein: CASSLASWGGRLSSTDTQYF.

In regard to this clone: At the DNA level, this CDR3 is encoded by other sequences in the same sample as well. The genes are TRBV9 and TRBJ2-2, with 7 nucleotides matching TRBD2. From germline, CDR1 is SGDLS and CDR2 YYNGEE. The CDR3 loop spans 15 amino acids. Trimming cost V 3 bases and J 5 bases; bases outside gene matches: 7. The CDR3 loop is CASSASGGLTGELFF. DNA of the CDR3: TGTGCCAGCAGCGCTTCGGGAGGCTTAACCGGGGAGCTGTTTTTT.

This clone appeared a single time. The chain joins TRBV11-2 to TRBJ2-5; tentatively, D is TRBD1 (5 bases). The CDR3 length is 14 residues. Germline V gene lookup returns CDR1 SGHAT and CDR2 FQNNGV. Trimming took off 0 bases at V and 2 bases at J, with 7 bases between the two ends. This CDR3 reads CASSLDPGQETQYF. CDR3 nucleotide sequence: TGTGCCAGCAGCTTAGATCCAGGGCAAGAGACCCAGTACTTC.

DNA of the CDR3: TGTGCCAGCAGCTTAGGGGACACAATTTTCTATGGCTACACCTTC. Protein: CASSLGDTIFYGYTF. The chain carries TRBV7-9 and TRBJ1-2, with a tentative D call TRBD1 (6 bases). Germline CDR1 is SEHNR and CDR2 is FQNEAQ (reference sequence). This CDR3 spans 15 amino acids. The ends were cut back, 1 base at V and 4 bases at J, with 13 bases in the middle.

The chain employs TRBV30 and TRBJ2-7; TRBD1 might be the D (6 bases). V shed 0 bases and J shed 3 bases, with 6 bases lying between them. This CDR3 has 12 residues. The germline V gene has CDR1 GTSNPN and CDR2 SVGIG (reference sequence). CDR3 bases: TGTGCCTGGAGTGTACAGGGCTACGAGCAGTACGTC. It specifies CAWSVQGYEQYV.

This chain uses TRBV12-3 or TRBV12-4 with TRBJ2-1; no reliable D call. V lost 2 bases and J lost 5, with 4 bases in between. The CDR3 runs 12 residues. CDR3 sequence (DNA): TGTGCCAGCAGTTTACCGGACAATGAGCAGTTCTTC. It is translated as CASSLPDNEQFF.

The chain uses TRBV4-1 and TRBJ2-1; 10 nucleotides line up with TRBD2. Losses at the gene ends were 2 bases for V and 8 bases for J; bases not matched to a gene: 21. The CDR3 covers 20 residues. Germline V gives CDR1 MGHRA, CDR2 YSYEKL. The CDR3 sequence: CASSQPNLTPSGRAGDEQFF. CDR3 bases: TGCGCCAGCAGCCAACCAAACCTTACCCCGAGCGGGAGGGCGGGCGATGAGCAGTTCTTC.

This clone has just one count. This sequence joins TRBV28 and TRBJ2-7; 7 bases agree with TRBD2. The CDR3 is 13 residues long. Germline values: CDR1 MDHEN, CDR2 SYDVKM. Losses at the gene ends were 8 bases for V and 6 bases for J; bases not matched to a gene: 10. The CDR3 coding sequence is TGTGCCAGCGGGACGGGGGGTCTGGGCGAGCAGTACTTC. Its translation is CASGTGGLGEQYF.

The chain employs TRBV29-1 and TRBJ2-3; no reliable D call. V was trimmed by 1 base and J by 0 bases, leaving 8 bases between them. This CDR3 contains 14 residues. The germline V gene encodes CDR1 SQVTM and CDR2 ANQGSEA. The CDR3 sequence is CSVEVNLSTDTQYF. DNA for the CDR3: TGCAGCGTTGAAGTAAACTTGAGCACAGATACGCAGTATTTT.

The chain carries TRBV5-1 and TRBJ2-2; 8 bases agree with TRBD2. The ends lost 4 bases at V and 1 base at J; junction bases unmatched: 9. This CDR3 has 17 residues. Germline assignment: CDR1 SGHRS and CDR2 YFSETQ. The CDR3, as DNA: TGCGCCAGCAGCCCCCCCCGGCTAGCGGGGAACACCGGGGAGCTGTTTTTT. This encodes CASSPPRLAGNTGELFF. The complete variable domain, with remaining parts taken from reference TRBV5-1 and TRBJ2-2, reads KAGVTQTPRYLIKTRGQQVTLSCSPISGHRSVSWYQQTPGQGLQFLFEYFSETQRNKGNFPGRFSGRQFSNSRSEMNVSTLELGDSALYLCASSPPRLAGNTGELFFGEGSRLTVL.

This clone was seen a handful of times. This chain joins TRBV4-2 and TRBJ1-3; D possibly corresponds to TRBD1 (5 bases). The CDR3 length is 18 residues. CDR1 and CDR2 (germline): LGHNA, YNFKEQ. Between the trimmed V and J ends, which lost 1 base and 1 base, there was a span of 17 bases. DNA of the CDR3: TGTGCCAGCAGCCAAGTTTCGGCAGGGCTTGGTTCTGGAAACACCATATATTTT. This sequence encodes CASSQVSAGLGSGNTIYF.

The gene calls are TRBV11-2 and TRBJ2-1; TRBD1 is a possible D gene (6 bases). Per the germline V gene, CDR1 is SGHAT and CDR2 is FQNNGV. There are 15 residues in the CDR3. Trimming shortened V by 5 bases and J by 3 bases, and 14 bases separated the two germline ends. The CDR3, as DNA: TGTGCCAGCAGCCCAGCTCCGGGACACTACAATGAGCAGTTCTTC. It is translated as CASSPAPGHYNEQFF.

The rearrangement links TRBV9 to TRBJ1-3, with D tentatively TRBD1 (5 bases). Per the germline V gene, CDR1 is SGDLS and CDR2 is YYNGEE. The CDR3 is 14 residues long. Trimming pared 5 bases from V and 0 bases from J, leaving 9 bases between. The CDR3 region has the DNA TGTGCCAGCAGTAACGGGGGCTCTGGAAACACCATATATTTT. Residues: CASSNGGSGNTIYF.

This rearrangement joins TRBV7-6 to TRBJ2-3, with 8 bases matching TRBD2. V lost 0 bases and J lost 4; bases outside the gene matches: 6. The CDR3 covers 16 residues. Germline V gives CDR1 SGHVS, CDR2 FNYEAQ. This chain's CDR3 is CASSLAGTRGADTQYF. DNA of the CDR3: TGTGCCAGCAGCTTAGCGGGGACTAGAGGCGCAGATACGCAGTATTTT.